This T cell receptor beta chain was sequenced during a study of regulatory T cells in long-lasting Graves disease. CDR3 regions were amplified by Arm-PCR using iRepertoire HTBI primers to build TCR beta libraries. In TCRdb, the multiplex PCR reads were re-called with MiXCR into one record per CDR3 protein. The sample lists 580,000 or so distinct CDR3 sequences; about 15% were seen once. As to time point: newly diagnosed GD, antithyroid drugs for less than 3 months. Making the TCR library involved RNA that had been extracted from PBMCs. This clonotype was counted ten times or more. The germline V gene has CDR1 ENHRY and CDR2 SYGVKD. The CDR3 loop spans 13 amino acids. The V and J ends lost 4 bases and 5 bases respectively, with 11 bases between them. These sequences were also reported in another study, on T cells in Graves' hyperthyroidism and ophthalmopathy. That work adds: In patients aged 18 to 65, hyperthyroidism was newly diagnosed, with duration under 2 months. A patient was excluded if there was uncontrolled infection, other autoimmune disease, pregnancy or lactation. TCR CDR3 underwent first-round RT-PCR with the HTBI primer set. Also found in blood were most expanded thyroid clonotypes above 0.001.

Sequences were derived from peripheral blood mononuclear cells (PBMCs), sampled at new diagnosis, from a patient treated with antithyroid drugs. The sequence was obtained from a man aged 18 to 29 with Graves disease. The chain combines TRBV10-3 with TRBJ2-5; D is uncertain. CDR3 DNA: TGTGCCATCAGTGTAACTGTGGAGGAGACCCAGTACTTC. Protein sequence: CAISVTVEETQYF.